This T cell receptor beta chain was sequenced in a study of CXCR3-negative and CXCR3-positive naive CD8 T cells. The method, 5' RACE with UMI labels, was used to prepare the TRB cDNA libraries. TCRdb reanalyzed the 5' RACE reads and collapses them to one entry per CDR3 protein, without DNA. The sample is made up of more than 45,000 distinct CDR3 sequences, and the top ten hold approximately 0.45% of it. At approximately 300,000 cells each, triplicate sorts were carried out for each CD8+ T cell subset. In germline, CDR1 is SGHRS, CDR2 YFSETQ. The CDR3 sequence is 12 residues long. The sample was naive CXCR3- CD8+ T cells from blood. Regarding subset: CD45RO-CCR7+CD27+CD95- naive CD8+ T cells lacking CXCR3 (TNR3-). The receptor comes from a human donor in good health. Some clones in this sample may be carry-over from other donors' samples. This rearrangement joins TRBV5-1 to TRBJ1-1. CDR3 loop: CASSSGGSEAFF.